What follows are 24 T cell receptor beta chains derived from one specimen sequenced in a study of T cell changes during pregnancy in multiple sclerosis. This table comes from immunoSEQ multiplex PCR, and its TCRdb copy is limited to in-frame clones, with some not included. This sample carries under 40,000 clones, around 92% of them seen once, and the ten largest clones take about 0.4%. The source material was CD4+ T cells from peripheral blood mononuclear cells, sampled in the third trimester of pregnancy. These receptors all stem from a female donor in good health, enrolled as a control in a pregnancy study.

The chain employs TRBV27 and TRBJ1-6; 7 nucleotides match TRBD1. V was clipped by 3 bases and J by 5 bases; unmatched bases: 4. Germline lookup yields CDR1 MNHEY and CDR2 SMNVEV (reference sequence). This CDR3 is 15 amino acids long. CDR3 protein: CASSFRGLDNSPLHF. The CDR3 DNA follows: TGTGCCAGCAGTTTTAGGGGGCTGGATAATTCACCCCTCCACTTT.

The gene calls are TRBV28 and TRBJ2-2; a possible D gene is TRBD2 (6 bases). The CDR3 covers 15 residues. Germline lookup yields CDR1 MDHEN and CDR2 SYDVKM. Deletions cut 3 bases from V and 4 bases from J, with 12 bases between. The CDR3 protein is CASSFGGAGTGELFF. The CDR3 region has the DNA TGTGCCAGCAGTTTTGGAGGGGCGGGCACCGGGGAGCTGTTTTTT.

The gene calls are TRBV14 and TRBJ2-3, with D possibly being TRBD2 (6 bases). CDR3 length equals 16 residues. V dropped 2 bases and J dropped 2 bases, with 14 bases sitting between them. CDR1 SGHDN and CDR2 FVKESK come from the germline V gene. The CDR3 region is CASSQMSGRLTDTQYF. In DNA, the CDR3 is TGTGCCAGCAGCCAAATGAGCGGGCGGCTCACAGATACGCAGTATTTT.

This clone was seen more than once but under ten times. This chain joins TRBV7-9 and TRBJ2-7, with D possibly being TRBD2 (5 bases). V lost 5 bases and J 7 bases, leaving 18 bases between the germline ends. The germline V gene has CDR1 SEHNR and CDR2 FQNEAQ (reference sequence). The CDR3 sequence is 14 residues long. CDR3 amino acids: CASSPRTHPLEQYF. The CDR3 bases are TGTGCCAGCAGCCCAAGGACTCATCCCCTTGAGCAGTACTTC.

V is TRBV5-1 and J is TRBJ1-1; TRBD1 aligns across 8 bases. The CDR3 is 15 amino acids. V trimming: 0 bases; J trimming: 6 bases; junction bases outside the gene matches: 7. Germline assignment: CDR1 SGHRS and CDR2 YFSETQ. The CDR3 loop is CASSLERTGRPEAFF. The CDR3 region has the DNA TGCGCCAGCAGCTTGGAAAGGACAGGGAGGCCTGAAGCTTTCTTT.

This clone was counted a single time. In nucleotides, the CDR3 is TGTGCCAGCTCTGGCAGGGGGACAGGACTGTTTTTT. As protein: CASSGRGTGLFF. The chain joins TRBV21-1 to TRBJ1-4; the table's D call, TRBD1, was not checked against the DNA. TRBV21-1 is a pseudogene segment. CDR3 size: 12 residues.

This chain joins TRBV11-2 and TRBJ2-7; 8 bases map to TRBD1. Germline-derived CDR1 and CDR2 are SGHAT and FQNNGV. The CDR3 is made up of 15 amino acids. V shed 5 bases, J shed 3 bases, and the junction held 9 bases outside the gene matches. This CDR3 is CASSPRQGNGYEQYF. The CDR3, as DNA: TGTGCCAGCAGCCCACGACAGGGGAATGGCTACGAGCAGTACTTC.

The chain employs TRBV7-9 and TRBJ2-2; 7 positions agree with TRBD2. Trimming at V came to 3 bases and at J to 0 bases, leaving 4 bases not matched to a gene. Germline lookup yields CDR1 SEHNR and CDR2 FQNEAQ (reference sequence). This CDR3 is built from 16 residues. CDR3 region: CASSLRAGPNTGELFF. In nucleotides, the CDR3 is TGTGCCAGCAGCTTGAGAGCGGGACCGAACACCGGGGAGCTGTTTTTT.

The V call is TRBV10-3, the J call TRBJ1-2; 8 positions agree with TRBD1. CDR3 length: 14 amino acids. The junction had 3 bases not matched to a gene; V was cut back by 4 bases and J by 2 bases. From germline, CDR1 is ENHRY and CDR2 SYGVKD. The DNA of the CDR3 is TGTGCCATCAGTGCGGGACAGGACAACTATGGCTACACCTTC. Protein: CAISAGQDNYGYTF.

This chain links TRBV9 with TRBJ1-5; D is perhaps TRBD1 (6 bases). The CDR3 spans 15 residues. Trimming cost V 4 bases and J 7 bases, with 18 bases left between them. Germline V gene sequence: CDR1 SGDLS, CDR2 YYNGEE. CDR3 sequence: CASSLSGTNEQPQHF. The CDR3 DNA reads TGTGCCAGCAGCCTATCAGGGACAAATGAGCAGCCCCAGCATTTT.

The CDR3 loop is CASSRSGSTDTQYF. The CDR3 region has the DNA TGTGCCAGCAGCCGATCAGGGAGCACAGATACGCAGTATTTT. The V and J genes are TRBV4-2 and TRBJ2-3; the D gene is possibly TRBD1 (5 bases). V was trimmed by 4 bases and J by 0 bases, leaving 8 bases between them. This CDR3 comprises 14 residues. Germline CDR1 and CDR2: LGHNA and YNFKEQ.

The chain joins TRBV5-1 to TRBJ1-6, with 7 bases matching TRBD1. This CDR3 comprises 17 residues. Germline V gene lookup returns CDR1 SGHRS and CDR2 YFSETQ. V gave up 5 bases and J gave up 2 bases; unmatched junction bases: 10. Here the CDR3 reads CASRSPGTAAYNSPLHF. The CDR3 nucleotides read TGCGCCAGCAGGTCCCCCGGGACAGCCGCCTATAATTCACCCCTCCACTTT.

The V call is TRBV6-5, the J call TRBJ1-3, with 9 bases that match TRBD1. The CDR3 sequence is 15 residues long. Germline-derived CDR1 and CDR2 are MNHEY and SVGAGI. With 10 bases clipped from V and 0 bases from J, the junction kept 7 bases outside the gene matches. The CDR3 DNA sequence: TGTGCCACCTATCAGGGACAGGGCTCTGGAAACACCATATATTTT. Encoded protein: CATYQGQGSGNTIYF.

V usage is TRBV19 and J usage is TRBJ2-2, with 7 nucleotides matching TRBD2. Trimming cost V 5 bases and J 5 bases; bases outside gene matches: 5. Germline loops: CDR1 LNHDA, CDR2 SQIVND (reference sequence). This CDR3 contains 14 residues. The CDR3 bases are TGTGCCAGTAGTGTGACGGGGGGAACCGGGGAGCTGTTTTTT. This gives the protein CASSVTGGTGELFF.

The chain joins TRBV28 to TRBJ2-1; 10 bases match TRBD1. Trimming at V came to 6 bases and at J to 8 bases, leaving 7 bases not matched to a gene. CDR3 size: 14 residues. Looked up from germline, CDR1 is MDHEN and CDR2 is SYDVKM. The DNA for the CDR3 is TGTGCCAGCAGCTTACCCGACAGGGGGCATGAGCAGTTCTTC. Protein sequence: CASSLPDRGHEQFF. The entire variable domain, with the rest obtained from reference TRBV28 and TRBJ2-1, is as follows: DVKVTQSSRYLVKRTGEKVFLECVQDMDHENMFWYRQDPGLGLRLIYFSYDVKMKEKGDIPEGYSVSREKKERFSLILESASTNQTSMYLCASSLPDRGHEQFFGPGTRLTVL.

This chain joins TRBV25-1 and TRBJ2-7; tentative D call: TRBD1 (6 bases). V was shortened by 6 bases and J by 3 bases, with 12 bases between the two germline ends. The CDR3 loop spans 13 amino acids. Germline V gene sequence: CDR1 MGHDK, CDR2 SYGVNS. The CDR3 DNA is TGTGCCAGCAGCCGGGACACCAACTACGAGCAGTACTTC. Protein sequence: CASSRDTNYEQYF.

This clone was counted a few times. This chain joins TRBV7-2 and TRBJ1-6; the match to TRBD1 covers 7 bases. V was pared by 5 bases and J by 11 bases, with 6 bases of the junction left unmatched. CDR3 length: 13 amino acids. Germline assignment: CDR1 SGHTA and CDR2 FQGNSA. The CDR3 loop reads CASSNRGMTPLHF. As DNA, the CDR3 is TGTGCCAGCAGCAACAGGGGAATGACACCCCTCCACTTT.

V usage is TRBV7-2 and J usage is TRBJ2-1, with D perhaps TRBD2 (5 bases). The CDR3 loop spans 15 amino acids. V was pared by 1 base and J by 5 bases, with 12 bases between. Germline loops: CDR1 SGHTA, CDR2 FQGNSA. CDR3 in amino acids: CASSLGGLGNNEQFF. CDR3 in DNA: TGTGCCAGCAGCTTAGGCGGGTTAGGGAACAATGAGCAGTTCTTC.

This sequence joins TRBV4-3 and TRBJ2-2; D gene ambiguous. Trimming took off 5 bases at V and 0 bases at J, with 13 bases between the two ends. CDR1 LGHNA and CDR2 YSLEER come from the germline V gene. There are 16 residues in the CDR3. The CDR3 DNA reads TGCGCCAGCAGCTTTCAGTCACATCCGAACACCGGGGAGCTGTTTTTT. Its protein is CASSFQSHPNTGELFF.

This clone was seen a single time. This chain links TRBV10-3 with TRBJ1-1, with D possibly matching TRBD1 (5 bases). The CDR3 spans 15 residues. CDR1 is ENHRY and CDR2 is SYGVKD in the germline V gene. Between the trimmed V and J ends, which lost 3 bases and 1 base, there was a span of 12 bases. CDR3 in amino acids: CAISDGGRRNTEAFF. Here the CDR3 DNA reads TGTGCCATCAGTGACGGGGGACGGAGGAACACTGAAGCTTTCTTT.

Here the CDR3 DNA reads TGTGCCAGCAGTTTTCGGAGTGGAAATCAGCCCCAGCATTTT. It encodes CASSFRSGNQPQHF. This rearrangement joins TRBV5-6 to TRBJ1-5; D not resolved. This CDR3 is built from 14 residues. Germline V gene lookup returns CDR1 SGHDT and CDR2 YYEEEE. The germline V and J ends were trimmed by 5 bases and 4 bases, with 13 bases remaining between them.

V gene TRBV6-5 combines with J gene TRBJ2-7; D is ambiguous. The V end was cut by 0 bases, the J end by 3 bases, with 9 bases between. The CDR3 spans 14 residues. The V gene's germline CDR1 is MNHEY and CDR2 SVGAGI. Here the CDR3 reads CASSYSAGLYEQYF. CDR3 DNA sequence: TGTGCCAGCAGTTACTCCGCAGGCCTCTACGAGCAGTACTTC.

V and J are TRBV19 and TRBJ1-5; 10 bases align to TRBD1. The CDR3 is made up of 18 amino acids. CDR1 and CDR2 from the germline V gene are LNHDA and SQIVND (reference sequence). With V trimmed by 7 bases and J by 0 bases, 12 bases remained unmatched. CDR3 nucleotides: TGTGCCAGTACCAAAGCCGGGACAGGGGCGTATAGCAATCAGCCCCAGCATTTT. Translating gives CASTKAGTGAYSNQPQHF.

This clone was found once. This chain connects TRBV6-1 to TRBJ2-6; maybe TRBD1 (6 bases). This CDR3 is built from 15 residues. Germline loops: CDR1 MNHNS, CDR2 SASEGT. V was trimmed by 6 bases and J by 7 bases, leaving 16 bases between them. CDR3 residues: CASSATGTGANVLTF. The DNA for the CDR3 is TGTGCCAGCAGCGCGACAGGTACCGGAGCCAACGTCCTGACTTTC.